This note documents a single TCR beta chain sequence. This clonotype appeared many times. Its antigen has not been determined. No base qualities exist here, and no much larger clone lies one base off it. These data belong to a study of blood T cells in healthy people across ages (dated by TCRdb to between 2015 and 2017). Background on the whole study: In model experiments, roughly one uniquely barcoded TCR beta cDNA molecule per two T cells was captured by template switching. Age-related changes in TCR beta repertoire diversity were measured in the study by deep sequencing normalized with unique cDNA molecular identifiers. The donors were divided into four age groups: young (average around 16 years), middle-aged (under 40), aged (around 59) and long-lived (about 80). To avoid experimental bias, donors of different ages were randomly spread across the sequencing lanes. Using the same blood draw, the study looked at two additional independent replicas of 1 million unique cDNA reads for two donors, one aged 18 to 30 and the other aged 80 or older.

CDR1 and CDR2, per the germline V gene, are SGHRS and YFSETQ. From the cysteine up to the phenylalanine, the CDR3 has a length of 15 residues. The only DNA kept is the CDR3, 45 bases in frame from the first base. Germline trimming amounts to 1 base on V and 8 bases on J, with 5 as the count of junction bases outside the gene matches. Systemically healthy Caucasian individuals from Russia, some 36 in total and aged about 6 to 100 years, were included as donors. Each donor gave around 9.5 milliliters of peripheral blood, collected into EDTA-treated Vacutainer tubes. PBMCs were isolated by Ficoll-Paque density-gradient centrifugation, with at least 7 million obtained per sample. Total RNA was extracted from PBMCs with Trizol reagent, with at least 6 micrograms obtained per sample. Naive CD45RAhigh/CD27high T cell percentages were measured by flow cytometry on a PBMC aliquot from every donor. Receptor libraries were prepared by 5' RACE. For sequencing, an Illumina HiSeq 2500 was employed. The second PCR ran for about 6 to 11 cycles and used a J-beta primer mix along with a sample-barcoded 5' primer. Each TCR beta cDNA molecule received a unique molecular identifier from a template-switch 5' adaptor carrying 12 random nucleotides. Each sample yielded at least 3 million CDR3-containing paired-end reads. All of the RNA was converted into first-strand cDNA using the Mint cDNA synthesis kit, with a TRBC-specific oligonucleotide serving as the primer. All cDNA was treated with uracil-DNA glycosylase and then went through a first 18-cycle PCR with the universal primers M1SS and BC2_uni_R. In the paper's pipeline: Each sample was normalized by randomly selecting 1 million high-quality reads, each carrying a distinct molecular identifier. Reads sharing molecular identifiers were discarded rather than binned into consensus sequences. MiTCR, set to a Q25 quality threshold and the strictest error-elimination algorithm, was used for CDR3 identification, clonotype clustering and error correction. A nonparametric unseen species model with Euler transformation was used to estimate a lower bound on total TCR beta diversity. TCRdb applied fastp at Q25 and MiXCR to the public reads, then kept only in-frame beta chains. Entries that share a CDR3 protein sequence are merged under the most common genes and DNA. TCRdb's processing, not the authors' own work, is the source of the V and J calls. In all, the sample holds fewer than 800,000 distinct CDR3 sequences, and about 34% of those were seen once. The ten largest clonotypes hold less than 20% of the sample.

Study-wide findings and limitations: The long-lived group showed more naive CD4+ T cells, fewer expanded clones and increased TCR diversity than the aged group, suggesting age selection. Conclusive comparison of naive and antigen-experienced compartments was prevented by the profiling of bulk unsorted PBMCs. Observed TCR beta diversity per million T cells fell roughly linearly with age, and a significant reduction was already apparent by age around 36. Total diversity estimates from one million sequenced T cells were considered lower bounds and underestimates. A strong correlation was found between observed TCR beta diversity and the percentage of naive T cells measured by flow cytometry. Because the CMV infection status of the donors was unknown, age-related changes in expanded clonotypes may potentially have been confounded.

This chain joins TRBV5-1 to TRBJ2-1; TRBD2 matches 11 bases in the middle. The sequence was obtained from a woman older than 75 in good health. Donor details come from another sample of the same person, matched by shared clones. Material: blood. The CDR3 is CASSLYSGGADEQFF. Here is the DNA: TGCGCCAGCAGCTTGTATAGCGGGGGGGCCGATGAGCAGTTCTTC.